This T cell receptor beta chain was captured by sequencing in a study of blood T cell repertoires in COVID-19. V dropped 4 bases and J dropped 0 bases, with 9 bases sitting between them. This CDR3 region has 14 residues. CDR1 is LGHDT, CDR2 YNNKEL, per germline (reference sequence). Authors' analysis steps: Estimation of nucleated cell counts was performed using reference gene primer amplification. Sequenced by immunoSEQ multiplex PCR; TCRdb stores in-frame clones only, minus some. V, J and clone size are taken as reported in that table, and D and trimming were inferred from the DNA itself. The data contain over 110,000 clones, roughly 86% of them singletons.

V gene TRBV3-1 (or the pseudogene TRBV3-2) combines with J gene TRBJ1-2; no clear D. The sample taken for sequencing was peripheral blood. This TCR was sampled from a man aged 70-80 years with acute or convalescent COVID-19. The CDR3 DNA follows: TGTGCCAGCAGCCGAGACATTGCTAACTATGGCTACACCTTC. It codes for CASSRDIANYGYTF.